Shown below are 27 T cell receptor beta chains from a single sample sequenced in a study of blood T cells in healthy people across ages (dated by TCRdb to about 2015). Receptor libraries were prepared by 5' RACE. The run used an Illumina HiSeq 2500. A second PCR of 7 to 11 cycles was run with a J-beta primer mix and a sample-barcoded 5' primer. TCRdb applied fastp at Q25 and MiXCR to the public reads, then kept only in-frame beta chains. A single entry per CDR3 protein holds the most common genes and DNA from its merged rows. The sample records some 710,000 distinct CDR3 sequences, 20% to 25% of which are singletons. The leading ten clones occupy under 25% of the sample. Sequencing input: blood. The receptors originated from a man aged 65-85 years in good health.

V usage is TRBV28 and J usage is TRBJ2-3, with D unresolved. The CDR3 loop spans 17 amino acids. CDR1 is MDHEN and CDR2 is SYDVKM in the germline V gene. V was pared by 8 bases and J by 0 bases, with 21 bases between. CDR3 DNA sequence: TGTGCCAGCCAACCCCGCGACGGGCTCCTTAGCACAGATACGCAGTATTTT. Encoded protein: CASQPRDGLLSTDTQYF.

The chain couples TRBV29-1 to TRBJ2-2; TRBD1 aligns across 9 bases. V was pared by 5 bases and J by 2 bases, with 6 bases of the junction left unmatched. Per germline, CDR1 SQVTM and CDR2 ANQGSEA. The CDR3 length is 15 residues. CDR3 protein: CSVLHRGRNTGELFF. The CDR3 DNA reads TGCAGCGTTCTACACAGGGGGCGAAACACCGGGGAGCTGTTTTTT.

The rearrangement uses TRBV3-1 and TRBJ1-1; TRBD1 agrees at 8 bases. The CDR3 sequence is 14 residues long. Germline V gene lookup returns CDR1 LGHDT and CDR2 YNNKEL (reference sequence). The trim removed 4 bases at V and 8 bases at J, leaving 9 bases unmatched. The CDR3 sequence: CASSPWTGRAEAFF. For the CDR3, the DNA is TGTGCCAGCAGCCCATGGACAGGGAGGGCAGAAGCTTTCTTT.

V and J are TRBV28 and TRBJ2-4; tentatively, D is TRBD1 or TRBD2 (7 bases each). V shed 6 bases and J shed 9 bases, with 18 bases lying between them. The germline V gene encodes CDR1 MDHEN and CDR2 SYDVKM. There are 14 residues in the CDR3. CDR3 coding DNA: TGTGCCAGCAGCCACCAGGGGGGGGCACGCATTCAGTACTTC. This translates into CASSHQGGARIQYF.

The chain combines TRBV7-3 with TRBJ1-1; D is possibly TRBD1 (5 bases). This CDR3 has 13 residues. Germline CDR1 is SGHTA and CDR2 is FQGTGA. V was shortened by 6 bases and J by 0 bases, with 8 bases between the two germline ends. The CDR3 coding sequence is TGTGCCAGCAGGTCACAGGTGAACACTGAAGCTTTCTTT. Residues: CASRSQVNTEAFF.

This clonotype was detected a few times. The chain employs TRBV9 and TRBJ1-2; D gene uncertain. V lost 4 bases, J lost 1 base, and 11 bases lay in between. The CDR3 loop spans 14 amino acids. In germline, CDR1 is SGDLS, CDR2 YYNGEE. The CDR3 here is CASSPLDDNYGYTF. CDR3 DNA sequence: TGTGCCAGCAGCCCCCTGGACGATAACTATGGCTACACCTTC. Complete variable domain (other parts from reference TRBV9 and TRBJ1-2): DSGVTQTPKHLITATGQRVTLRCSPRSGDLSVYWYQQSLDQGLQFLIQYYNGEERAKGNILERFSAQQFPDLHSELNLSSLELGDSALYFCASSPLDDNYGYTFGSGTRLTVV.

This clonotype was seen ten or more times. The V gene is TRBV2, the J gene TRBJ2-1; D may be TRBD1 (6 bases). CDR3 length: 15 amino acids. Deletions cut 6 bases from V and 0 bases from J, with 12 bases between. Germline V gene data show CDR1 as SNHLY and CDR2 as FYNNEI. The CDR3 loop is CASSTQGTSYNEQFF. DNA of the CDR3: TGTGCCAGCAGCACCCAGGGGACCTCCTACAATGAGCAGTTCTTC.

The CDR3 nucleotides are TGTGCCAGCAGCTTGCGCCGGGACAGGGGTCCGTACAATGAGCAGTTCTTC. This codes for CASSLRRDRGPYNEQFF. V usage is TRBV7-2 and J usage is TRBJ2-1; the match to TRBD1 covers 10 bases. This CDR3 comprises 17 residues. V shed 3 bases, J shed 4 bases, and the junction held 9 bases outside the gene matches. Germline-derived CDR1 and CDR2 are SGHTA and FQGNSA.

This clonotype came up a few times. V gene TRBV20-1 combines with J gene TRBJ2-7; 13 nucleotides agree with TRBD2. V shed 3 bases and J 0 bases; nucleotides not matched to a gene: 8. CDR1 is DFQATT and CDR2 is SNEGSKA in the germline V gene (reference sequence). The CDR3 has 17 amino acids. Written as DNA, the CDR3 is TGCAGTGCTAGTCTCGGACTAGCGGGAGTTAGCTCCTACGAGCAGTACGTC. Protein product: CSASLGLAGVSSYEQYV.

This clonotype has only a few counts. The J gene is TRBJ2-1, the V gene TRBV5-6; the D is unclear. This CDR3 has 12 residues. Germline loops: CDR1 SGHDT, CDR2 YYEEEE. V shed 0 bases and J shed 6 bases, with 4 bases lying between them. Written as DNA, the CDR3 is TGTGCCAGCAGCTTGGTCCCCAATGAGCAGTTCTTC. As protein: CASSLVPNEQFF.

This clonotype was counted between two and nine times. The chain carries TRBV5-1 and TRBJ2-1; 9 bases map to TRBD2. The V segment lost 2 bases and the J segment 1 base; nucleotides outside the gene matches: 1. The CDR3 spans 15 residues. The germline CDR1 and CDR2 sequences are SGHRS and YFSETQ. The CDR3 loop reads CASSFAGGSYNEQFF. The CDR3 nucleotides are TGCGCCAGCAGCTTTGCGGGGGGGTCCTACAATGAGCAGTTCTTC.

The chain uses TRBV28 and TRBJ2-7; TRBD1 might be the D (5 bases). This CDR3 is built from 13 residues. Germline CDR1 is MDHEN and CDR2 is SYDVKM. Between the trimmed V and J ends, which lost 10 bases and 0 bases, there was a span of 13 bases. The chain's CDR3 is CAIHDSYSYEQYF. The CDR3 coding sequence is TGTGCCATCCATGACAGTTACTCCTACGAGCAGTACTTC.

This chain joins TRBV29-1 and TRBJ1-5; D may be TRBD1 (5 bases). Trimming cost V 0 bases and J 3 bases, with 15 bases left between them. CDR1 SQVTM and CDR2 ANQGSEA come from the germline V gene. This CDR3 region has 16 residues. The CDR3 here is CSVEDGREWTNQPQHF. The CDR3 DNA is TGCAGCGTTGAAGATGGCAGGGAGTGGACCAATCAGCCCCAGCATTTT.

The V and J genes are TRBV27 and TRBJ2-2; unclear D gene. CDR3 size: 14 residues. Trimming pared 3 bases from V and 2 bases from J, leaving 7 bases between. Germline V gene data show CDR1 as MNHEY and CDR2 as SMNVEV (reference sequence). CDR3 residues: CASSLSHNTGELFF. CDR3 nucleotides: TGTGCCAGCAGTTTGAGTCATAACACCGGGGAGCTGTTTTTT.

The chain carries TRBV7-9 and TRBJ2-3; TRBD2 matches 11 bases. Unmatched junction bases numbered 8, after V lost 5 bases and J lost 4 bases. Looked up from germline, CDR1 is SEHNR and CDR2 is FQNEAQ (reference sequence). The CDR3 has 16 amino acids. The CDR3 DNA sequence: TGTGCCAGCAGCCCTACCACTAGCGGGAGACCAGATACGCAGTATTTT. Residues: CASSPTTSGRPDTQYF.

The chain links TRBV2 to TRBJ2-1; weak D call: TRBD1 (6 bases). The CDR3 covers 14 residues. V was clipped by 0 bases and J by 5 bases, with 8 bases between them. CDR1 is SNHLY and CDR2 is FYNNEI in the germline V gene. CDR3 sequence: CASSEARGNNEQFF. The CDR3 DNA follows: TGTGCCAGCAGTGAAGCCAGGGGTAACAATGAGCAGTTCTTC.

This clonotype was counted between two and nine times. The chain joins TRBV11-1 to TRBJ2-7, with D maybe TRBD2 (6 bases). The CDR3 has 13 amino acids. The germline V and J ends were trimmed by 3 bases and 3 bases, with 9 bases remaining between them. Germline CDR1 is SGHAT and CDR2 is FQDESV (reference sequence). The CDR3 protein is CASSLGLNYEQYV. The CDR3 DNA follows: TGTGCCAGCAGCTTGGGACTGAACTACGAGCAGTACGTC.

This clonotype was picked up one time. The V gene is TRBV7-8, the J gene TRBJ2-3, with no clear D. Trimming removed 2 bases at V and 4 bases at J, with 13 bases between. The CDR3 sequence is 15 residues long. CDR1 SGHVS and CDR2 FQNEAQ come from the germline V gene. The CDR3 bases are TGTGCCAGCAGCTTATTCGGGCTAGAGGCAGATACGCAGTATTTT. As protein: CASSLFGLEADTQYF. The full variable domain, with the rest looked up from reference TRBV7-8 and TRBJ2-3, is GAGVSQSPRYKVAKRGQDVALRCDPISGHVSLFWYQQALGQGPEFLTYFQNEAQLDKSGLPSDRFFAERPEGSVSTLKIQRTQQEDSAVYLCASSLFGLEADTQYFGPGTRLTVL.

V usage is TRBV7-8 and J usage is TRBJ2-3; D is perhaps TRBD1 (5 bases). Germline V gives CDR1 SGHVS, CDR2 FQNEAQ. The CDR3 runs 14 residues. V lost 1 base, J lost 4 bases, and 9 bases lay in between. In DNA form, the CDR3 reads TGTGCCAGCAGCTTAGTCAGGGTCCCAGATACGCAGTATTTT. It encodes CASSLVRVPDTQYF.

The chain joins TRBV27 to TRBJ2-4; 8 bases line up with TRBD2. The CDR3 covers 18 residues. V shed 5 bases and J 1 base; nucleotides not matched to a gene: 13. Germline V gene lookup returns CDR1 MNHEY and CDR2 SMNVEV (reference sequence). This CDR3 is CASSTRRGGRGAKNIQYF. CDR3 in DNA: TGTGCCAGCAGTACCCGACGGGGGGGGCGTGGGGCCAAAAACATTCAGTACTTC.

Worth noting for this clonotype: A much larger clone lies a single base off, so this may be a read error. The chain couples TRBV6-2 or TRBV6-3 to TRBJ2-3, with D unclear. The CDR3 length is 12 residues. CDR1 is MNHEY and CDR2 is SVGEGT in the germline V gene. V was shortened by 6 bases and J by 2 bases, with 6 bases between the two germline ends. The CDR3 loop is CASSQPTDTQYF. The CDR3 coding sequence is TGTGCCAGCAGCCAGCCCACAGATACGCAGTATTTT.

This clonotype has just a few counts. The gene calls are TRBV20-1 and TRBJ2-1; TRBD2 matches at 16 bases. This CDR3 is built from 17 residues. The junction had 16 bases not matched to a gene; V was cut back by 3 bases and J by 14 bases. The germline gives CDR1 DFQATT, CDR2 SNEGSKA (reference sequence). Written as DNA, the CDR3 is TGCAGTGCTAGGTCTCTGCCGGGACTAGCGGGAGGGCCCGGTGAGTTCTTC. Translation: CSARSLPGLAGGPGEFF.

This clonotype has just a few counts. The CDR3 is CASSEVSRQETQYF. In nucleotides, the CDR3 is TGTGCCAGCAGTGAAGTAAGCAGGCAAGAGACCCAGTACTTC. The chain recombines TRBV2 with TRBJ2-5, with D hard to call. The CDR3 spans 14 residues. Germline values: CDR1 SNHLY, CDR2 FYNNEI. Trimming pared 1 base from V and 2 bases from J, leaving 8 bases between.

This chain uses TRBV7-8 with TRBJ2-1; D is tentatively TRBD1 or TRBD2 (6 bases each). Germline CDR1 and CDR2: SGHVS and FQNEAQ. The CDR3 covers 14 residues. Trimming stripped 4 bases from V and 5 bases from J, with 12 bases between. The DNA of the CDR3 is TGTGCCAGCAGCTCAGGGGACTCACACAATGAGCAGTTCTTC. Translating it yields CASSSGDSHNEQFF.

This clonotype showed up just a few times. The chain uses TRBV20-1 and TRBJ2-2, with a possible D match to TRBD1 (6 bases). Germline values: CDR1 DFQATT, CDR2 SNEGSKA (reference sequence). This CDR3 has 13 amino acids. Trimming removed 6 bases from V and 0 bases from J, with 8 bases in between. The CDR3 protein is CSAGQPNTGELFF. Written as DNA, the CDR3 is TGCAGTGCCGGACAGCCGAACACCGGGGAGCTGTTTTTT.

At least ten counts were recorded for this clonotype. This chain joins TRBV28 and TRBJ2-3; TRBD2 matches at 12 bases. V lost 6 bases, J lost 2 bases, and 6 bases stayed unmatched. Germline V gene sequence: CDR1 MDHEN, CDR2 SYDVKM. CDR3 size: 16 residues. The CDR3 bases are TGTGCCAGCAGCGCGGGACTAGCGGGCTTCACAGATACGCAGTATTTT. Encoded protein: CASSAGLAGFTDTQYF.

V gene TRBV20-1 combines with J gene TRBJ2-5; D possibly matches TRBD1 or TRBD2 (5 bases each). The better agreement between TRBJ2-7 and the DNA end casts doubt on the J call. CDR3 length equals 13 residues. Germline CDR1 DFQATT, CDR2 SNEGSKA (reference sequence). The CDR3 here is CSATTGTNYEQYF. The CDR3 DNA sequence: TGCAGTGCAACAACCGGGACCAACTACGAGCAGTACTTC.